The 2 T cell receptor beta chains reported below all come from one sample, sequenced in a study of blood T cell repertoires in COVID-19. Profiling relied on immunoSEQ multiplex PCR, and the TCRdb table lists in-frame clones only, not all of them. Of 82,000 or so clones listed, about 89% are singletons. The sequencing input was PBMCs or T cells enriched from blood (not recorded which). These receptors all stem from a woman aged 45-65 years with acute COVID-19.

CDR3 sequence (DNA): TGTGCCAGCAGTCCCCGCAATCAGGGAGGAAACACCATATATTTT. Its protein is CASSPRNQGGNTIYF. The chain combines TRBV28 with TRBJ1-3, with a tentative D call TRBD1 (5 bases). Germline CDR1 is MDHEN and CDR2 is SYDVKM. The CDR3 covers 15 residues. The V end was cut by 5 bases, the J end by 4 bases, with 15 bases between.

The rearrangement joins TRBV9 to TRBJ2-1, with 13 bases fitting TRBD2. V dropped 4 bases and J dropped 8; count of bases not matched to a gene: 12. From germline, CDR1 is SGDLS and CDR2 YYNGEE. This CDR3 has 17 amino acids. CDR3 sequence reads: CASSPTSGRAGYDEQFF. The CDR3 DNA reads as TGTGCCAGCAGCCCTACTAGCGGGAGGGCCGGGTATGATGAGCAGTTCTTC. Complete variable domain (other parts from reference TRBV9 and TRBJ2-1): DSGVTQTPKHLITATGQRVTLRCSPRSGDLSVYWYQQSLDQGLQFLIQYYNGEERAKGNILERFSAQQFPDLHSELNLSSLELGDSALYFCASSPTSGRAGYDEQFFGPGTRLTVL.